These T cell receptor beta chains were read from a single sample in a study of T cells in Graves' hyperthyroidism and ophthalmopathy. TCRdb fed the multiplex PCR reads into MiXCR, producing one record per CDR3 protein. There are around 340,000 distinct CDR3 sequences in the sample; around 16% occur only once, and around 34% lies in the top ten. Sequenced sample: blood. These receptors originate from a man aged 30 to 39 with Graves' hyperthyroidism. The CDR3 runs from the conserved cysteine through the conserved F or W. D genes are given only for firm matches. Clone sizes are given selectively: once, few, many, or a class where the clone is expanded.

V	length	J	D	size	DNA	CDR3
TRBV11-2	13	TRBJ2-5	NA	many	TGTGCCAGCAGCCCAAGGTTGGAAGAGACCCAGTACTTC	CASSPRLEETQYF
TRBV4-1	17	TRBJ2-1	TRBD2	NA	TGCGCCAGCAGCCCTGGGACTAGCGGGACCCCTAGGGATGAGCAGTTCTTC	CASSPGTSGTPRDEQFF
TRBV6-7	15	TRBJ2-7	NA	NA	TGTGCCAGCAGTCAACACCAGCGGACCGACTACGAGCAGTACTTC	CASSQHQRTDYEQYF
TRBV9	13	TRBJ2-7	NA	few	TGTGCCAGCAGCGCGGGAGTGGGATACGAGCAGTACTTC	CASSAGVGYEQYF
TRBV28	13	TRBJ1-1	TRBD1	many	TGTGCCAGCAGTCCCGGGACAGGGACTGAAGCTTTCTTT	CASSPGTGTEAFF
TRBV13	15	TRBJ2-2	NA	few	TGTGCCAGCAGCCCGCTGGTAGAGAACACCGGGGAGCTGTTTTTT	CASSPLVENTGELFF
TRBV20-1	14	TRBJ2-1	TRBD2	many	TGCAGTGCTAGAGTCACTAGCGGGAGGGATGAGCAGTTCTTC	CSARVTSGRDEQFF
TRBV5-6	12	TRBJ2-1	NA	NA	TGTGCCAGCAGGGCTGACTGGGATGAGCAGTTCTTC	CASRADWDEQFF
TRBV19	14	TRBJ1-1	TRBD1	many	TGTGCCAGTCGGCGCAGGGGGGGGAACACTGAAGCTTTCTTT	CASRRRGGNTEAFF
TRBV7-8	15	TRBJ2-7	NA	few	TGTGCCAGCAGCTTAGGGCCACGGGGCGGGATCGAGCAGTACTTC	CASSLGPRGGIEQYF
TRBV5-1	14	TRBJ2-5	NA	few	TGCGCCAGCAATACAGGGTGGTCGAAGGAGACCCAGTACTTC	CASNTGWSKETQYF
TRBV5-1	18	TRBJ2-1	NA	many	TGCGCCAGCAGCTTAGGGACCCGCGGGGAGGTGCCCTACAATGAGCAGTTCTTC	CASSLGTRGEVPYNEQFF
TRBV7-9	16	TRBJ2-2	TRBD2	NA	TGTGCCAGCAGCTCCTTTAGCGGGCAGGACACCGGGGAGCTGTTTTTT	CASSSFSGQDTGELFF
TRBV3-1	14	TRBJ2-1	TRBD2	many	TGTGCCAGCATGAGAAGCGGGAGCTACAATGAGCAGTTCTTC	CASMRSGSYNEQFF
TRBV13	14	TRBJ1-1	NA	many	TGTGCCAGCAGCTTGGGGCGGCAGGGCACTGAAGCTTTCTTT	CASSLGRQGTEAFF
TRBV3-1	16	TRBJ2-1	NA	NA	TGTGCCAGCGCCCCACACCGGGACGCAACCTACAATGAGCAGTTCTTC	CASAPHRDATYNEQFF
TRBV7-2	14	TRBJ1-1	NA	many	TGTGCCAGCGGAAAGGGGGGGGCGAGCACTGAAGCTTTCTTT	CASGKGGASTEAFF
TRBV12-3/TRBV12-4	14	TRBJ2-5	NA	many	TGTGCCAGCAGTTTAGCGGGGGTTCAAGAGACCCAGTACTTC	CASSLAGVQETQYF
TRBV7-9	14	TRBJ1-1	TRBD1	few	TGTGCCAGCAGCCCTGAGGGACAGATCGATGAAGCTTTCTTT	CASSPEGQIDEAFF
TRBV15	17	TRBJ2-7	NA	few	TGTGCCACCAGTTCATCCCGGCCCCCGTTGAGCTATTACGAGCAGTACTTC	CATSSSRPPLSYYEQYF
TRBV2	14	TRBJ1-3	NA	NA	TGTGCCAGCAGACTGGGGGCACCTGGAAACACCATATATTTT	CASRLGAPGNTIYF
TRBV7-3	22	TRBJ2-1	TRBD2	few	TGTGCCAGCAGCTTAACGGGGTGGTTGGCAGCGGGAGGGCCTTTTCCGTACAATGAGCAGTTCTTC	CASSLTGWLAAGGPFPYNEQFF
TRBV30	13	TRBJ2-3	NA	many	TGTGCCTGGAGGGGCCCCAGGCGGGATACGCAGTATTTT	CAWRGPRRDTQYF
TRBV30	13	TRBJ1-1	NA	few	TGTGCCTGCCGGGACACCATGAACACTGAAGCTTTCTTT	CACRDTMNTEAFF
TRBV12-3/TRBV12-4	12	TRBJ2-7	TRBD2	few	TGTGCCAGCAGTGGACTAGGACGCGAGCAGTACTTC	CASSGLGREQYF
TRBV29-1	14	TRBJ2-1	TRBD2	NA	TGCAGCGCCGAACTAGCGGGATTCTACAATGAGCAGTTCTTC	CSAELAGFYNEQFF